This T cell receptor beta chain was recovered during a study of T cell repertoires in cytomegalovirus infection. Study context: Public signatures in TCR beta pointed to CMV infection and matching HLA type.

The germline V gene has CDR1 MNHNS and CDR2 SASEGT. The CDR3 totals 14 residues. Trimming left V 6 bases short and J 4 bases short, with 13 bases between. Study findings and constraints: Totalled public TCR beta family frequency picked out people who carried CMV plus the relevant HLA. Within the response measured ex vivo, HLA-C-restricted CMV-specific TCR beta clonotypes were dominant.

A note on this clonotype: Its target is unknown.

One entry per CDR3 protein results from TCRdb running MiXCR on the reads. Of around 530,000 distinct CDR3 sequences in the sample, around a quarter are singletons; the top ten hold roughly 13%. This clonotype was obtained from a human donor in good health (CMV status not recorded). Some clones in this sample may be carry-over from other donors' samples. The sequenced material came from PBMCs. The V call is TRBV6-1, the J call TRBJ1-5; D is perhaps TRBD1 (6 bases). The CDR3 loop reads CASRRRGVNQPQHF. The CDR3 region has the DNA TGTGCCAGCAGACGCAGGGGCGTTAATCAGCCCCAGCATTTT.